The clone carrying this T cell receptor beta chain was detected ten times or more. Its specificity is unknown. This specimen comes from a study of T-cell reconstitution after alpha-beta-depleted transplantation in children. Findings and limits, study-wide: Reported findings indicate that, about two months after transplant, alpha-beta T cells came from several hundred expanded clones, which were derived from non-depleted graft cells. Surviving recipient T cells and intrathymic progenitors accounted for some patients' high TCRbeta diversity at day 60. The authors attributed T-cell counts and diversity one year after transplant mostly to newly produced T cells.

The TCRbeta library incorporated unique molecular identifiers. TCRdb re-called the PCR reads through MiXCR, storing one row per CDR3 protein. The repertoire includes fewer than 550,000 distinct CDR3 sequences, about an eighth of them detected once, and around 13% sits in the top ten. The CDR3 is 16 amino acids. With 3 bases clipped from V and 9 bases from J, the junction kept 12 bases outside the gene matches. Germline V gene sequence: CDR1 SQVTM, CDR2 ANQGSEA. The input for sequencing was PBMCs, mostly from graft donor cells, taken 180 days after TCRalphabeta/CD19-depleted stem cell transplant. The TCR originated in a female patient between 2 and 15 years old who had a stem cell transplant for aplastic anemia, so the T cells may come from the graft donor. This chain joins TRBV29-1 and TRBJ2-1; 12 nucleotides align to TRBD2. The CDR3 region is CSVERLAGGPSGEQFF. Here the CDR3 DNA reads TGCAGCGTTGAGCGCCTAGCGGGAGGGCCCTCGGGTGAGCAGTTCTTC.